This TCR beta chain was identified during a study of blood T cell repertoires in COVID-19. Study information: PBMCs, B-cell-depleted T cells, or T cells were the source of the cDNA or gDNA that made up the material.

Authors' analysis steps: Counts of nucleated cells, estimated from reference gene primer amplification, were obtained. Measured with immunoSEQ multiplex PCR; TCRdb has only the in-frame clones, and not every one. The V and J calls and the clone size are those of that table, but D and trimming were determined from the DNA. The sample has fewer than 200,000 clones, about 86% seen once. The sequenced sample was peripheral blood. This receptor was taken from a woman aged 70 to 79 who had recovered from COVID-19.

Here the CDR3 reads CASSLSFGTGFGYTF. The CDR3 bases are TGTGCCAGCAGTTTAAGTTTCGGGACAGGGTTTGGCTACACCTTC. This rearrangement joins TRBV28 to TRBJ1-2; TRBD1 matches 9 bases. The germline CDR1 and CDR2 sequences are MDHEN and SYDVKM. The V and J ends lost 2 bases and 7 bases, in that order; junction bases with no gene match: 8. The CDR3 totals 15 residues.